The clone carrying this T cell receptor (beta chain) was observed a single time. Study processing details: The assay estimated nucleated cells by amplifying reference gene primers. Sequencing was performed with immunoSEQ multiplex PCR; in TCRdb, only in-frame clones are kept and a portion is missing. V, J and clone size derive from that table, while D and trimming were established from the DNA sequence. In the table there are around 97,000 clones, about 88% of which are singletons. This entry belongs to a study of blood T cell repertoires in COVID-19. Study information: T cells, B-cell-depleted T cells, or PBMCs supplied cDNA or gDNA.

The V and J ends lost 2 bases and 5 bases, in that order; junction bases with no gene match: 5. The germline gives CDR1 MDHEN, CDR2 SYDVKM. The CDR3 loop spans 15 amino acids. V is TRBV28 and J is TRBJ1-4; 7 positions match TRBD1. Sequences were obtained from peripheral blood. This clonotype was obtained from a human donor in a cohort sampled during active COVID-19. The CDR3 protein is CASSLEGALNEKLFF. CDR3 in DNA: TGTGCCAGCAGTTTAGAGGGGGCGTTGAATGAAAAACTGTTTTTT.